These T cell receptor beta chains were read from a single sample in a study of human T cells and chemical hapten exposure. One entry per CDR3 protein results from TCRdb running MiXCR on the RACE reads. Here the sample spans about 360,000 distinct CDR3 sequences, about 4.4% being singletons. The sequenced sample was whole blood, obtained in connection with sensitization to the hapten diphenylcyclopropenone (DPC). All receptors derive from a woman in her forties or fifties with alopecia areata. Some clones in this sample may be carry-over from other donors' samples. CDR3s include the opening cysteine and the closing phenylalanine or tryptophan. D genes are given only for firm matches. Some rows have no size entry. The others give once, few or many, or a class for an expanded clone.

CDR3aa: CATTWGVLDEQFF
CDR3nt: TGTGCAACTACCTGGGGGGTCTTGGATGAGCAGTTCTTC
j_gene: TRBJ2-1
d_gene: NA
v_gene: TRBV19
abundance: few
len: 13

CDR3aa: CASSVTIRTDTQYF
CDR3nt: TGTGCCAGCAGCGTGACCATTCGCACAGATACGCAGTATTTT
j_gene: TRBJ2-3
d_gene: NA
v_gene: TRBV5-6
abundance: few
len: 14

CDR3aa: CASSHRRGPEDEQYF
CDR3nt: TGCGCCAGCAGCCACCGGCGGGGCCCCGAGGACGAGCAGTACTTC
j_gene: TRBJ2-7
d_gene: NA
v_gene: TRBV4-1
abundance: NA
len: 15

CDR3aa: CASSYSFTKTSGKNEQFF
CDR3nt: TGTGCCAGCAGTTACTCGTTCACCAAAACTAGCGGGAAAAATGAGCAGTTCTTC
j_gene: TRBJ2-1
d_gene: TRBD2
v_gene: TRBV6-2/TRBV6-3
abundance: many
len: 18

CDR3aa: CASSDPDWPQHF
CDR3nt: TGTGCCAGCAGTGACCCCGATTGGCCCCAGCATTTT
j_gene: TRBJ1-5
d_gene: NA
v_gene: TRBV2
abundance: few
len: 12

CDR3aa: CASSSGKTGYEAGELFF
CDR3nt: TGTGCCAGCAGCTCGGGCAAGACAGGGTATGAAGCCGGGGAGCTGTTTTTT
j_gene: TRBJ2-2
d_gene: TRBD1
v_gene: TRBV11-2
abundance: few
len: 17

CDR3aa: CASGGTGEFGYTF
CDR3nt: TGTGCCAGCGGGGGGACAGGGGAGTTTGGCTACACCTTC
j_gene: TRBJ1-2
d_gene: TRBD1
v_gene: TRBV6-5
abundance: few
len: 13

CDR3aa: CASKEIYSGNTIYF
CDR3nt: TGTGCCAGCAAAGAGATTTACTCTGGAAACACCATATATTTT
j_gene: TRBJ1-3
d_gene: NA
v_gene: TRBV28
abundance: NA
len: 14

CDR3aa: CSVVASPNTEAFF
CDR3nt: TGCAGCGTTGTGGCTTCCCCGAACACTGAAGCTTTCTTT
j_gene: TRBJ1-1
d_gene: NA
v_gene: TRBV29-1
abundance: few
len: 13

CDR3aa: CASSLEAGGSRNTQYF
CDR3nt: TGTGCCAGCAGCTTGGAAGCGGGGGGCAGTCGTAATACGCAGTATTTT
j_gene: TRBJ2-3
d_gene: TRBD2
v_gene: TRBV5-4
abundance: NA
len: 16

CDR3aa: CASRKAGVQETQYF
CDR3nt: TGTGCCAGCAGGAAGGCGGGGGTCCAAGAGACCCAGTACTTC
j_gene: TRBJ2-5
d_gene: TRBD2
v_gene: TRBV2
abundance: NA
len: 14

CDR3aa: CATSRGGLSSYEQYF
CDR3nt: TGTGCCACCAGCAGAGGAGGACTCAGCTCCTACGAGCAGTACTTC
j_gene: TRBJ2-7
d_gene: NA
v_gene: TRBV15
abundance: many
len: 15

CDR3aa: CASSGGLAIRYEQYF
CDR3nt: TGTGCCAGCAGCGGGGGACTAGCGATCCGGTACGAGCAGTACTTC
j_gene: TRBJ2-7
d_gene: TRBD2
v_gene: TRBV2
abundance: few
len: 15

CDR3aa: CASSPGRAGGITYNEQFF
CDR3nt: TGTGCCAGCAGCCCCGGTAGAGCGGGAGGAATCACCTACAATGAGCAGTTCTTC
j_gene: TRBJ2-1
d_gene: TRBD2
v_gene: TRBV7-2
abundance: once
len: 18

CDR3aa: CSAPARGRETQYF
CDR3nt: TGCAGTGCGCCGGCCAGAGGACGAGAGACCCAGTACTTC
j_gene: TRBJ2-5
d_gene: NA
v_gene: TRBV20-1
abundance: NA
len: 13

CDR3aa: CASIRRLGDTQYF
CDR3nt: TGTGCCAGCATCCGACGGTTAGGAGATACGCAGTATTTT
j_gene: TRBJ2-3
d_gene: NA
v_gene: TRBV7-8
abundance: few
len: 13

CDR3aa: CASSFYRETLEFF
CDR3nt: TGTGCCAGCAGTTTCTACAGGGAGACGTTGGAGTTCTTC
j_gene: TRBJ2-1
d_gene: NA
v_gene: TRBV2
abundance: NA
len: 13

CDR3aa: CAIRGVTGTDGYTF
CDR3nt: TGTGCCATCAGGGGAGTAACCGGGACAGATGGCTACACCTTC
j_gene: TRBJ1-2
d_gene: TRBD1
v_gene: TRBV10-3
abundance: many
len: 14

CDR3aa: CAWSVDRGLSYEQYF
CDR3nt: TGTGCCTGGAGTGTAGACCGGGGGCTCTCCTACGAGCAGTACTTC
j_gene: TRBJ2-7
d_gene: NA
v_gene: TRBV30
abundance: few
len: 15

CDR3aa: CRKGGESGNTIYF
CDR3nt: TGCAGAAAGGGGGGGGAGTCTGGAAACACCATATATTTT
j_gene: TRBJ1-3
d_gene: NA
v_gene: TRBV20-1
abundance: many
len: 13

CDR3aa: CASTPTGGASQSEAFF
CDR3nt: TGTGCCAGCACTCCCACAGGGGGCGCTTCTCAGAGTGAAGCTTTCTTT
j_gene: TRBJ1-1
d_gene: TRBD1
v_gene: TRBV7-9
abundance: many
len: 16

CDR3aa: CSASFGPIQGPLHF
CDR3nt: TGCAGTGCTAGCTTCGGTCCAATTCAAGGACCCCTCCACTTT
j_gene: TRBJ1-6
d_gene: NA
v_gene: TRBV20-1
abundance: NA
len: 14

CDR3aa: CASSQGDRGREGEQFF
CDR3nt: TGTGCCAGCAGCCAAGGAGATAGGGGGCGCGAGGGTGAGCAGTTCTTC
j_gene: TRBJ2-1
d_gene: TRBD1
v_gene: TRBV4-2
abundance: many
len: 16

CDR3aa: CASSFGVLGSTDTQYF
CDR3nt: TGTGCCAGCAGCTTTGGGGTCCTGGGGAGCACAGATACGCAGTATTTT
j_gene: TRBJ2-3
d_gene: NA
v_gene: TRBV21-1
abundance: once
len: 16

CDR3aa: CASSQGVLQDYGYTF
CDR3nt: TGTGCCAGCAGCCAAGGGGTACTCCAAGACTATGGCTACACCTTC
j_gene: TRBJ1-2
d_gene: NA
v_gene: TRBV3-1
abundance: many
len: 15

CDR3aa: CSGDDNQPQHF
CDR3nt: TGTTCTGGGGATGATAATCAGCCCCAGCATTTT
j_gene: TRBJ1-5
d_gene: NA
v_gene: TRBV10-3
abundance: few
len: 11

CDR3aa: CAISEVAGGSSTEAFF
CDR3nt: TGTGCCATCAGTGAAGTGGCAGGGGGCTCGAGCACTGAAGCTTTCTTT
j_gene: TRBJ1-1
d_gene: TRBD1
v_gene: TRBV10-3
abundance: many
len: 16